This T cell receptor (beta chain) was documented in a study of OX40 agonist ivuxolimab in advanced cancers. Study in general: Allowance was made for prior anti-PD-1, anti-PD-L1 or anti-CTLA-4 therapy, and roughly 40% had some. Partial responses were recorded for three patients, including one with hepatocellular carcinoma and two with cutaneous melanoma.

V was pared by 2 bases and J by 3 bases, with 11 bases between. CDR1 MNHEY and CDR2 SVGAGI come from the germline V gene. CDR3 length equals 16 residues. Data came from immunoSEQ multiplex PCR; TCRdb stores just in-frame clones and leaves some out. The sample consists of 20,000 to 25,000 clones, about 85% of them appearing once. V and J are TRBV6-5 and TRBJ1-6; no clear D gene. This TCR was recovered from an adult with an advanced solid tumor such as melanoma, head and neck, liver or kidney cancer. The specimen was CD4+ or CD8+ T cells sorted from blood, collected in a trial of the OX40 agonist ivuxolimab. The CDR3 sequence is CASSYAAADYNSPLHF. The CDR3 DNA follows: TGTGCCAGCAGTTACGCGGCCGCTGACTATAATTCACCCCTCCACTTT.